Shown below are 26 T cell receptor beta chains from a single sample sequenced in a study of T cell repertoires in cytomegalovirus infection. MiXCR, run by TCRdb on the reads, gives a single entry per CDR3 protein. Here the sample spans 350,000 to 500,000 distinct CDR3 sequences, roughly 30% being singletons. The sequencing input was PBMCs. The source of these receptors is a human donor in good health (CMV status not recorded). Some clones in this sample may be carry-over from other donors' samples.

About this clonotype: A read error may account for a junction end that differs from germline. The chain links TRBV7-6 to TRBJ1-5, with unresolved D. Germline-derived CDR1 and CDR2 are SGHVS and FNYEAQ. The CDR3 totals 17 residues. Here the CDR3 DNA reads TGTGCCATCAGCCCCGCCCCGGGCAATGAGCGCAATCAGCCCCAGCATTTT. Amino acids: CAISPAPGNERNQPQHF. Together with reference TRBV7-6 and TRBJ1-5, the CDR3 gives the full variable domain: GAGVSQSPRYKVTKRGQDVALRCDPISGHVSLYWYRQALGQGPEFLTYFNYEAQQDKSGLPNDRFSAERPEGSISTLTIQRTEQRDSAMYRCAISPAPGNERNQPQHFGDGTRLSIL.

This clonotype was counted many times. This sequence joins TRBV18 and TRBJ1-2; no clear D gene. Germline loops: CDR1 KGHSH, CDR2 LQKENI. This CDR3 contains 15 residues. Between the trimmed V and J ends, which lost 1 base and 0 bases, there was a span of 9 bases. DNA for the CDR3: TGTGCCAGCTCACCACGGACGGAAGCTAACTATGGCTACACCTTC. This encodes CASSPRTEANYGYTF. The full variable domain, completed using reference TRBV18 and TRBJ1-2, is NAGVMQNPRHLVRRRGQEARLRCSPMKGHSHVYWYRQLPEEGLKFMVYLQKENIIDESGMPKERFSAEFPKEGPSILRIQQVVRGDSAAYFCASSPRTEANYGYTFGSGTRLTVV.

This chain's CDR3 is CASSSNPPPVTEAFF. Here the CDR3 DNA reads TGTGCCAGCAGCTCGAACCCCCCCCCGGTCACTGAAGCTTTCTTT. This chain links TRBV7-2 with TRBJ1-1; the D is unclear. The CDR3 runs to 15 residues. The V and J ends lost 4 bases and 4 bases respectively, with 16 bases between them. In germline, CDR1 is SGHTA, CDR2 FQGNSA.

This clonotype was counted only a few times. The chain combines TRBV29-1 with TRBJ2-7, with D perhaps assigned TRBD1 or TRBD2 (6 bases each). Germline CDR1 reads SQVTM; CDR2 reads ANQGSEA. This CDR3 is built from 16 residues. Trimming left V 1 base short and J 0 bases short, with 16 bases between. The CDR3 sequence: CSVEATGAGSSYEQYF. The CDR3 nucleotides are TGCAGCGTTGAAGCGACGGGGGCGGGGTCCTCCTACGAGCAGTACTTC.

This clonotype was counted many times. The V and J genes are TRBV7-9 and TRBJ1-5; D is undetermined. The V end was cut by 5 bases, the J end by 4 bases, with 9 bases between. The germline V gene encodes CDR1 SEHNR and CDR2 FQNEAQ (reference sequence). The CDR3 extends over 13 amino acids. The CDR3, as DNA: TGTGCCAGCAGCCGTTACGGGAATCAGCCCCAGCATTTT. Translating gives CASSRYGNQPQHF.

The chain recombines TRBV7-3 with TRBJ2-3, with 8 positions matching TRBD2. This CDR3 is 16 amino acids long. The V and J ends lost 5 bases and 6 bases, in that order; junction bases with no gene match: 13. Germline V lookup: CDR1 SGHTA, CDR2 FQGTGA. DNA for the CDR3: TGTGCCAGCAGCCGGAGGCCGAGCGGGGGCGAGGATACGCAGTATTTT. This translates into CASSRRPSGGEDTQYF. The full variable domain, completed using reference TRBV7-3 and TRBJ2-3, is GAGVSQTPSNKVTEKGKYVELRCDPISGHTALYWYRQSLGQGPEFLIYFQGTGAADDSGLPNDRFFAVRPEGSVSTLKIQRTERGDSAVYLCASSRRPSGGEDTQYFGPGTRLTVL.

V is TRBV5-4 and J is TRBJ2-7; TRBD1 or TRBD2 may be the D gene (5 bases each). The CDR3 runs to 13 residues. Trimming pared 0 bases from V and 7 bases from J, leaving 11 bases between. Germline V gene lookup returns CDR1 SGHNT and CDR2 YYREEE (reference sequence). This chain's CDR3 is CASSLVGAGEQYF. For the CDR3, the DNA is TGTGCCAGCAGCTTGGTCGGGGCTGGGGAGCAGTACTTC.

This clonotype appeared a few times. This chain connects TRBV2 to TRBJ1-1; D not certain. The germline V gene has CDR1 SNHLY and CDR2 FYNNEI. This CDR3 spans 11 amino acids. The V and J ends lost 5 bases and 7 bases respectively, with 8 bases between them. Here the CDR3 reads CASSRRNEAFF. Here the CDR3 DNA reads TGTGCCAGCAGTCGTAGAAATGAAGCTTTCTTT.

The gene calls are TRBV12-3 or TRBV12-4 and TRBJ1-2, with D uncertain. The V end was cut by 3 bases, the J end by 4 bases, with 27 bases between. The CDR3 runs to 19 residues. CDR3 protein: CASSFQTLIDPKGGYGYTF. Here the CDR3 DNA reads TGTGCCAGCAGTTTTCAGACTCTCATAGACCCGAAAGGTGGCTATGGCTACACCTTC.

This chain connects TRBV27 to TRBJ1-5; TRBD1 is a possible D gene (5 bases). The CDR3 length is 14 residues. V shed 8 bases and J shed 0 bases, with 11 bases lying between them. Germline CDR1 MNHEY, CDR2 SMNVEV (reference sequence). CDR3 sequence (DNA): TGTGCCAGCCGGACATCTTATAGCAATCAGCCCCAGCATTTT. Protein product: CASRTSYSNQPQHF.

This clonotype was seen repeatedly, ten times or more. The gene calls are TRBV20-1 and TRBJ2-5, with D tentatively TRBD2 (6 bases). V was cut by 3 bases and J by 2 bases, with 19 bases left in between. Germline CDR1 DFQATT, CDR2 SNEGSKA (reference sequence). CDR3 length: 16 amino acids. For the CDR3, the DNA is TGCAGTGCTAGGGAAGAATACTTTGGGAGGCAAGAGACCCAGTACTTC. Its translation: CSAREEYFGRQETQYF.

This clonotype was observed a handful of times. V usage is TRBV28 and J usage is TRBJ1-1; D is perhaps TRBD1 (5 bases). The CDR3 totals 12 residues. Germline values: CDR1 MDHEN, CDR2 SYDVKM. V gave up 5 bases and J gave up 10 bases, with 14 bases separating them. Here the CDR3 DNA reads TGTGCCAGCAGTCCCCGGGGGTTTGGAGCTTTCTTT. It translates to CASSPRGFGAFF.

This clonotype appeared a few times. The chain recombines TRBV4-1 with TRBJ2-3; a weak D match, TRBD2 (5 bases). CDR1 MGHRA and CDR2 YSYEKL come from the germline V gene. Trimming removed 0 bases at V and 0 bases at J, with 13 bases between. The CDR3 consists of 17 residues. CDR3 residues: CASSQEGGRVSTDTQYF. The CDR3, as DNA: TGCGCCAGCAGCCAAGAGGGCGGGCGGGTTAGCACAGATACGCAGTATTTT.

Of note for this clonotype: A much larger clone is a single base away; this may be a read error. The genes are TRBV6-2 or TRBV6-3 and TRBJ2-2; maybe TRBD2 (5 bases). CDR1 MNHEY and CDR2 SVGEGT come from the germline V gene. CDR3 size: 13 residues. The CDR3 nucleotides are TGTGCCAGCAGTTACTCGAACACCGGGGAGCAGTTTTTT. Translated: CASSYSNTGEQFF.

This clonotype was seen ten or more times. The rearrangement links TRBV12-3 or TRBV12-4 to TRBJ1-1, with a possible D match to TRBD1 (5 bases). V was clipped by 7 bases and J by 4 bases, with 13 bases between them. This CDR3 has 13 residues. The DNA of the CDR3 is TGTGCCAGCACCCGTACTGGGGGCACTGAAGCTTTCTTT. It yields the protein CASTRTGGTEAFF.

V and J are TRBV5-5 and TRBJ1-3; the D is unclear. The CDR3 has 14 residues. Germline V lookup: CDR1 SGHKS, CDR2 YYEKEE (reference sequence). V shed 3 bases and J shed 2 bases, with 9 bases lying between them. The CDR3 reads CASSSFSAGNTIYF. CDR3 bases: TGTGCCAGCAGCTCCTTCTCCGCTGGAAACACCATATATTTT.

The chain employs TRBV12-3 or TRBV12-4 and TRBJ2-1, with 12 bases fitting TRBD2. Unmatched junction bases numbered 5, after V lost 6 bases and J lost 5 bases. This CDR3 is built from 15 residues. Here the CDR3 DNA reads TGTGCCAGCAGGCCTGGACTAGCGGGGCACAATGAGCAGTTCTTC. Its translation is CASRPGLAGHNEQFF.

On this clonotype itself: In this CDR3 the conserved last residue, phenylalanine or tryptophan, is missing, so a read error is likely. CDR3 amino acids: CASTLGNYEQYL. The CDR3 DNA reads TGTGCCAGCACCCTCGGGAACTACGAGCAGTACTTA. The gene calls are TRBV12-3 or TRBV12-4 and TRBJ2-7, with TRBD2 as a possible D gene (5 bases). Trimming shortened V by 7 bases and J by 3 bases, and 10 bases separated the two germline ends. This CDR3 is built from 12 residues.

The J gene is TRBJ2-5, the V gene TRBV6-8, with 8 bases aligning to TRBD2. The germline V gene encodes CDR1 MNHGY and CDR2 SAAAGT. The J segment lost 3 bases and the V segment lost 2 bases, leaving 5 bases of the junction unmatched. The CDR3 is 15 residues long. This chain's CDR3 is CASSYDSGIEETQYF. CDR3 sequence (DNA): TGTGCCAGCAGTTACGATAGCGGGATAGAAGAGACCCAGTACTTC.

The chain recombines TRBV12-3 or TRBV12-4 with TRBJ2-7, with TRBD1 matching 8 bases. Germline trimming cut 5 bases from V and 6 bases from J; bases unmatched to any gene: 9. The CDR3 extends over 14 amino acids. In DNA form, the CDR3 reads TGTGCCAGCAGTCGACGGACAGGGTCGAGCGAGCAGTACTTC. It is translated as CASSRRTGSSEQYF.

The CDR3 spells CASSHGGSGANVLTF. DNA of the CDR3: TGTGCCAGCAGCCATGGTGGTTCTGGGGCCAACGTCCTGACTTTC. The rearrangement uses TRBV27 and TRBJ2-6; D gene unclear. The CDR3 loop spans 15 amino acids. Germline CDR1 and CDR2: MNHEY and SMNVEV (reference sequence). Trimming took 6 bases from V and 1 from J, leaving 10 bases between them. The variable domain in full, completed from reference TRBV27 and TRBJ2-6, reads EAQVTQNPRYLITVTGKKLTVTCSQNMNHEYMSWYRQDPGLGLRQIYYSMNVEVTDKGDVPEGYKVSRKEKRNFPLILESPSPNQTSLYFCASSHGGSGANVLTFGAGSRLTVL.

This clonotype was seen only a few times. The V gene is TRBV4-3, the J gene TRBJ2-5, with unresolved D. The germline V and J ends were trimmed by 0 bases and 0 bases, with 8 bases remaining between them. This CDR3 is 15 amino acids long. Germline assignment: CDR1 LGHNA and CDR2 YSLEER. The CDR3 bases are TGCGCCAGCAGCCAAGACCCCGGCAACCAAGAGACCCAGTACTTC. Translated: CASSQDPGNQETQYF.

This clonotype was detected only a few times. V gene TRBV7-2 combines with J gene TRBJ2-2; 12 bases match TRBD2. In germline, CDR1 is SGHTA, CDR2 FQGNSA. Trimming cost V 8 bases and J 8 bases; bases outside gene matches: 12. This CDR3 region has 16 residues. The CDR3 DNA is TGTGCCAGCGGCTCGCGACTAGCGGGGGCCCGTGGGGAGCTGTTTTTT. Protein product: CASGSRLAGARGELFF.

The V gene is TRBV7-6, the J gene TRBJ2-5; a weak D match, TRBD2 (6 bases). This CDR3 spans 12 amino acids. Trimming stripped 11 bases from V and 5 bases from J, with 15 bases between. Germline V gene sequence: CDR1 SGHVS, CDR2 FNYEAQ. The CDR3 nucleotides are TGTGCCGGCGCAGGGACTTGGGAGACCCAGTACTTC. Its protein product is CAGAGTWETQYF.

The chain joins TRBV5-4 to TRBJ1-6; D is perhaps TRBD1 (6 bases). The ends were cut back, 2 bases at V and 7 bases at J, with 10 bases in the middle. Germline V lookup: CDR1 SGHNT, CDR2 YYREEE (reference sequence). There are 14 residues in the CDR3. CDR3 sequence reads: CASSLAQGNSPLHF. The CDR3 coding sequence is TGTGCCAGCAGCTTAGCTCAGGGGAATTCACCCCTCCACTTT.

This clonotype has ten or more counts. V usage is TRBV27 and J usage is TRBJ2-2; TRBD1 is a possible D gene (5 bases). The CDR3 contains 15 residues. Germline V gene data show CDR1 as MNHEY and CDR2 as SMNVEV (reference sequence). V was trimmed by 2 bases and J by 5 bases, leaving 12 bases between them. CDR3 in amino acids: CASSLLSGITGELFF. The CDR3 DNA is TGTGCCAGCAGTTTACTTTCAGGGATTACCGGGGAGCTGTTTTTT.